Listed here are 8 T cell receptor beta chains from one sample, sequenced in a study of human T cells and chemical hapten exposure. Specified time point: pre-sensitization, week 0. Treatment given: therapeutic diphenylcyclopropenone sensitization with weekly scalp DPC. TCRdb reprocessed the RACE reads with MiXCR, giving one entry per CDR3 protein. Of 80,000 to 95,000 distinct CDR3 sequences detected, around 9.5% appear once; the ten largest clones hold roughly 4%. The source was whole blood, collected in connection with sensitization to the hapten diphenylcyclopropenone (DPC). Every receptor here comes from a woman aged 40-49 years with alopecia areata. Some clones in this sample may be carry-over from other donors' samples.

This clonotype was counted ten times or more. The chain employs TRBV12-3 or TRBV12-4 and TRBJ2-7; D tentatively reads TRBD1 or TRBD2 (5 bases each). Trimming removed 6 bases from V and 0 bases from J, with 18 bases in between. The CDR3 has 16 residues. CDR3 protein: CASSLLGTLSSYEQYF. CDR3 coding DNA: TGTGCCAGCAGCCTCCTCGGGACGCTGAGCTCCTACGAGCAGTACTTC.

This clonotype was detected many times. The chain carries TRBV6-2 or TRBV6-3 and TRBJ1-2, with no clear D. This CDR3 contains 15 residues. Germline V gives CDR1 MNHEY, CDR2 SVGEGT. Trimming removed 8 bases from V and 8 bases from J, with 24 bases in between. The CDR3 DNA reads TGTGCCAGCCTTTCAAAGGTCAGCAGCCGTTGGGGCTACACCTTC. Translated, it gives CASLSKVSSRWGYTF.

This clonotype has just a few counts. The rearrangement links TRBV7-9 to TRBJ1-3; TRBD1 matches 7 bases. With V trimmed by 7 bases and J by 4 bases, 4 bases remained unmatched. The length of the CDR3 is 13 residues. The germline V gene encodes CDR1 SEHNR and CDR2 FQNEAQ (reference sequence). The CDR3 reads CASTRTGGNTIYF. The CDR3 DNA sequence: TGTGCCAGCACCAGGACAGGCGGAAACACCATATATTTT.

This clonotype was found once. The chain recombines TRBV7-3 with TRBJ1-2; D is possibly TRBD1 (5 bases). V lost 1 base to trimming and J lost 7 bases, with 10 bases between them. CDR3 length: 13 residues. CDR1 SGHTA and CDR2 FQGTGA come from the germline V gene. CDR3 sequence: CASSLIRESGYTF. The CDR3 coding sequence is TGTGCCAGCAGCTTAATCAGGGAAAGTGGCTACACCTTC.

This clonotype was seen repeatedly, ten times or more. The rearrangement uses TRBV18 and TRBJ1-3, with D unclear. The CDR3 is 14 amino acids. Trimming pared 1 base from V and 8 bases from J, leaving 12 bases between. Germline-derived CDR1 and CDR2 are KGHSH and LQKENI. The CDR3 protein is CASSPLDRPDTIYF. CDR3 coding DNA: TGTGCCAGCTCACCACTTGACCGACCGGACACCATATATTTT.

This clonotype was counted many times. The CDR3 sequence is CASSETGGTGNQPQHF. CDR3 DNA sequence: TGTGCCAGCAGTGAGACAGGGGGCACGGGCAATCAGCCCCAGCATTTT. The chain uses TRBV6-4 and TRBJ1-5; 10 bases line up with TRBD1. Germline V CDR1 and CDR2: MRHNA, SNTAGT. With 3 bases clipped from V and 2 bases from J, the junction kept 4 bases outside the gene matches. CDR3 length: 16 residues.

This clonotype has at least ten counts. The chain links TRBV29-1 to TRBJ2-1; TRBD1 agrees at 9 bases. Trimming at V came to 3 bases and at J to 7 bases, leaving 7 bases not matched to a gene. The CDR3 extends over 14 amino acids. Germline values: CDR1 SQVTM, CDR2 ANQGSEA. In nucleotides, the CDR3 is TGCAGCGTTGAGAGGGACAGGGTGAGAAATGAGCAGTTCTTC. This translates into CSVERDRVRNEQFF.

This clonotype appeared many times. V is TRBV6-5 and J is TRBJ2-7, with a weak D call TRBD2 (6 bases). Germline loops: CDR1 MNHEY, CDR2 SVGAGI. This CDR3 has 14 residues. The V and J ends lost 0 bases and 4 bases respectively, with 10 bases between them. In nucleotides, the CDR3 is TGTGCCAGCAGTTACTCCGGGGGTCAGTACGAGCAGTACTTC. Amino acids: CASSYSGGQYEQYF.